A single T cell receptor beta chain is shown here with its context. Its binding antigen is unknown. The sample holds no much larger clone one base away, and base qualities are not on file. This sample was included in a study of blood T cell repertoires in COVID-19 (dated by TCRdb to 2020 to 2022). About the full investigation: Samples from collaborators originated in the United States, Italy and Spain and spanned both the acute and convalescent phases of COVID-19. A de-identified subject ID, COVID-19 status, age in years and sex were almost always included in the sample metadata. HLA class I and class II types, where available, came from metadata supplied by the sample provider rather than from assay-based typing. The repertoires were released in a freely available public database intended as a resource for research on the immune response to SARS-CoV-2. Samples were obtained from the ongoing ImmuneRACE study (first 160 participants) and from roughly 1,300 subjects provided by 6 global collaborators. The prospective study material was composed of cDNA or gDNA derived from T cells, B-cell-depleted T cells, or PBMCs. Subjects who had been exposed to COVID-19, were actively infected with it, or had recovered from it provided the deeply sampled blood TCRbeta repertoires that made up the dataset. Results the study describes overall, beyond this receptor: The quantity of clinical and demographic metadata differed by source and by participant and was supplied without curation.

Whole blood was collected in K2EDTA tubes by collaborating institutions according to the institutions' own protocols. For TCRbeta analysis, collaborator samples were shipped as frozen whole blood, as isolated PBMCs, or as DNA extracted from either sample type. The immunoSEQ Assay, a bias-controlled multiplex PCR, was used to amplify TCRbeta CDR3 regions from genomic DNA. On the authors' methods: The number of nucleated cells in each sample was estimated from the amplification of reference gene primers within the assay. To quantify the absolute abundance of each unique TCRbeta CDR3 rearrangement, sequence reads were collapsed and filtered. Productive Simpson clonality was computed per sample as the square root of Simpson's diversity index over productive rearrangements. Here the immuneACCESS table is served through TCRdb, limited to in-frame sequences with V and J called. Missing clones are a known gap in these copies; in checked studies unresolved V genes cover under half, and the rest lacks a known reason. Clone size and the V and J calls come from that table; the DNA yielded D and trimming. In all, the sample holds 84,000 or so clones, and about four fifths of those were seen once. More than 1% of the sample is taken by the ten largest.

The sample consisted of peripheral blood. This sequence was found in an elderly woman with acute or convalescent COVID-19.

The bases are TGTGCCAGCAGCCCGGGAACTTCCTACGAGCAGTACTTC. The translation is CASSPGTSYEQYF. Rearrangement joined TRBV9 to TRBJ2-7; tentative D gene TRBD2, with 5 bases matching. The germline ends are 9 bases apart after V is trimmed by 4 bases and J by 1 base. CDR1 and CDR2, looked up from the germline V gene, are SGDLS and YYNGEE. The CDR3 numbers 13 residues from cysteine through phenylalanine. The read is trimmed to its CDR3 DNA, 39 bases read in frame from base 1. The CDR3, completed at both ends by the reference TRBV9 and TRBJ2-7 genes, gives the full variable domain DSGVTQTPKHLITATGQRVTLRCSPRSGDLSVYWYQQSLDQGLQFLIQYYNGEERAKGNILERFSAQQFPDLHSELNLSSLELGDSALYFCASSPGTSYEQYFGPGTRLTVT.